A selection of T cell receptor beta chains follows, all from one sample in a study of OX40 agonist ivuxolimab in advanced cancers. Libraries were prepared by immunoSEQ multiplex PCR; TCRdb keeps only in-frame clonotypes and omits some of them. The sample lists more than 60,000 clones, around 85% occurring once. This material consisted of CD4+ or CD8+ T cells sorted from blood, taken in a trial of the OX40 agonist ivuxolimab. The source of these receptors is an adult with an advanced solid tumor such as melanoma, head and neck, liver or kidney cancer. Both conserved end residues are part of each CDR3. D genes are given only for firm matches. Size tells how often a clone was seen (once, few, many) or the class of an expanded clone, and some rows leave it out.

D gene,V gene,J gene,clone size,CDR3 protein,CDR3 DNA
NA,TRBV19,TRBJ1-2,few,CASRSPWPEANYGYTF,TGTGCCAGTAGATCGCCCTGGCCGGAAGCTAACTATGGCTACACCTTC
NA,TRBV27,TRBJ1-1,NA,CASKRTGKNTEAFF,TGTGCCAGCAAGAGGACGGGAAAGAACACTGAAGCTTTCTTT
NA,TRBV13,TRBJ2-3,NA,CASSLVGRTNTDTQYF,TGTGCCAGCAGCTTAGTAGGACGGACGAACACAGATACGCAGTATTTT
NA,TRBV30,TRBJ1-1,NA,CAWRPVGKNTEAFF,TGTGCCTGGAGGCCGGTGGGGAAGAACACTGAAGCTTTCTTT
TRBD1,TRBV28,TRBJ1-1,NA,CASSKSTGVIATEAFF,TGTGCCAGCAGTAAAAGTACAGGGGTCATTGCCACTGAAGCTTTCTTT
NA,TRBV15,TRBJ1-3,NA,CATSPSGYGDGNTIYF,TGTGCCACCAGCCCTTCGGGGTATGGGGATGGAAACACCATATATTTT
NA,TRBV23-1,TRBJ1-1,NA,CASSQSMDHPDTEAFF,TGCGCCAGCAGTCAATCCATGGACCACCCGGATACTGAAGCTTTCTTT
NA,TRBV19,TRBJ1-1,NA,CASTQGRNTEAFF,TGTGCCAGTACCCAAGGCCGAAACACTGAAGCTTTCTTT
NA,TRBV27,TRBJ2-7,NA,CASSSNSGPSYEQYF,TGTGCCAGCAGTTCAAATAGCGGACCCTCCTACGAGCAGTACTTC
NA,TRBV15,TRBJ2-5,NA,CATSRDLGGETQYF,TGTGCCACCAGCAGAGATCTGGGGGGAGAGACCCAGTACTTC
NA,TRBV2,TRBJ2-5,NA,CASREIEGQYF,TGTGCCAGCAGAGAAATAGAGGGCCAGTACTTC
TRBD1,TRBV5-3,TRBJ2-3,NA,CARSLRKQGACTDTQYF,TGTGCCAGAAGCTTGCGAAAACAGGGGGCCTGCACAGATACGCAGTATTTT
NA,TRBV2,TRBJ2-2,NA,CASNPRADTGELFF,TGTGCCAGCAACCCACGGGCTGACACCGGGGAGCTGTTTTTT
TRBD1,TRBV6-1,TRBJ1-2,NA,CASSVWDREGYGYTF,TGTGCCAGCAGTGTCTGGGACAGGGAAGGCTATGGCTACACCTTC
NA,TRBV6-6,TRBJ1-2,NA,CASTPNRDFGGYTF,TGTGCCAGCACACCAAACAGGGATTTCGGAGGCTACACCTTC
NA,TRBV7-9,TRBJ2-1,NA,CAIPSRESSYNEQFF,TGTGCCATCCCGAGTCGGGAAAGCTCCTACAATGAGCAGTTCTTC
NA,TRBV5-8,TRBJ1-5,NA,CASSRSRVGQPQHF,TGTGCCAGCAGCCGATCCAGGGTTGGTCAGCCCCAGCATTTT
TRBD2,TRBV2,TRBJ2-3,NA,CASSVAGGYTDTQYF,TGTGCCAGCAGTGTAGCGGGAGGGTACACAGATACGCAGTATTTT
NA,TRBV5-6,TRBJ2-7,NA,CASSPGAGYEQYF,TGTGCCAGCAGCCCGGGGGCAGGGTACGAGCAGTACTTC
NA,TRBV27,TRBJ2-1,NA,CASSFYGPTSIHEQFF,TGTGCCAGCAGTTTCTATGGTCCGACTAGTATCCATGAGCAGTTCTTC